One and the same sample provided the 26 T cell receptor beta chains below, sequenced in a study of OX40 agonist ivuxolimab in advanced cancers. Assay: immunoSEQ multiplex PCR; the TCRdb copy retains only in-frame clones and omits some. The sample yields some 13,000 clones, about 83% seen once. This sample comprised CD4+ or CD8+ T cells sorted from blood, obtained in a trial of the OX40 agonist ivuxolimab. These receptors came from an adult with an advanced solid tumor such as melanoma, head and neck, liver or kidney cancer.

The rearrangement links TRBV2 to TRBJ1-2, with D uncertain. The length of the CDR3 is 15 residues. In germline, CDR1 is SNHLY, CDR2 FYNNEI. The V end was cut by 7 bases, the J end by 0 bases, with 15 bases between. CDR3 in DNA: TGTGCCAGCACCACCGGCGGGGAAGCTAACTATGGCTACACCTTC. Encoded protein: CASTTGGEANYGYTF. The full variable domain, rest sourced from reference TRBV2 and TRBJ1-2, is EPEVTQTPSHQVTQMGQEVILRCVPISNHLYFYWYRQILGQKVEFLVSFYNNEISEKSEIFDDQFSVERPDGSNFTLKIRSTKLEDSAMYFCASTTGGEANYGYTFGSGTRLTVV.

V usage is TRBV18 and J usage is TRBJ2-5; D not resolved. The CDR3 runs to 14 residues. Germline V lookup: CDR1 KGHSH, CDR2 LQKENI. Trimming removed 3 bases from V and 4 bases from J, with 12 bases in between. The CDR3 here is CASSPGPTPETQYF. CDR3 coding DNA: TGTGCCAGCTCACCTGGCCCCACCCCAGAGACCCAGTACTTC. Complete variable domain (other parts from reference TRBV18 and TRBJ2-5): NAGVMQNPRHLVRRRGQEARLRCSPMKGHSHVYWYRQLPEEGLKFMVYLQKENIIDESGMPKERFSAEFPKEGPSILRIQQVVRGDSAAYFCASSPGPTPETQYFGPGTRLLVL.

The chain links TRBV6-6 to TRBJ2-1, with 8 bases aligning to TRBD1. V lost 5 bases to trimming and J lost 7 bases; unmatched junction nucleotides: 10. Germline CDR1 MNHNY, CDR2 SVGAGI (reference sequence). This CDR3 has 15 residues. The CDR3 DNA follows: TGTGCCAGCAGTATCCGGGACAGGATAATTAATGAGCAGTTCTTC. Its protein is CASSIRDRIINEQFF.

The V gene is TRBV5-6, the J gene TRBJ2-5; possible D gene TRBD1, 5 bases. Trimming removed 4 bases from V and 2 bases from J, with 9 bases in between. The CDR3 has 13 residues. CDR1 is SGHDT and CDR2 is YYEEEE in the germline V gene. The CDR3 is CASSRREQETQYF. The CDR3 DNA reads as TGTGCCAGCAGCCGCAGGGAACAAGAGACCCAGTACTTC. The complete variable domain, with remaining parts taken from reference TRBV5-6 and TRBJ2-5, reads DAGVTQSPTHLIKTRGQQVTLRCSPKSGHDTVSWYQQALGQGPQFIFQYYEEEERQRGNFPDRFSGHQFPNYSSELNVNALLLGDSALYLCASSRREQETQYFGPGTRLLVL.

In its sample, this clone was seen a few times. V usage is TRBV5-8 and J usage is TRBJ1-1; D gene ambiguous. The germline gives CDR1 SGHTS, CDR2 YDEGEE. V dropped 1 base and J dropped 3 bases, with 10 bases sitting between them. The CDR3 runs to 14 residues. Written as DNA, the CDR3 is TGTGCCAGCAGCTTGTGGATGGAGGACACTGAAGCTTTCTTT. Encoded protein: CASSLWMEDTEAFF.

The CDR3 DNA reads TGTGCCAGCCGAGGACTAGCGGCCTACAATGAGCAGTTCTTC. Protein: CASRGLAAYNEQFF. The chain employs TRBV6-5 and TRBJ2-1; 10 bases line up with TRBD2. This CDR3 is built from 14 residues. J was trimmed by 2 bases and V by 8 bases; bases with no gene match: 3. CDR1 is MNHEY, CDR2 SVGAGI, per germline.

The rearrangement uses TRBV14 and TRBJ2-4; D is tentatively TRBD1 or TRBD2 (5 bases each). The CDR3 length is 12 residues. The V end lost 4 bases, the J end lost 11 bases, and 12 bases lay between the germline ends. Germline assignment: CDR1 SGHDN and CDR2 FVKESK. The CDR3 DNA follows: TGTGCCAGCAGCCCAAAGGGGACCGTTCAGTACTTC. Translating it yields CASSPKGTVQYF.

The genes are TRBV19 and TRBJ2-7, with 7 bases matching TRBD1. Germline CDR1 reads LNHDA; CDR2 reads SQIVND (reference sequence). The CDR3 runs 13 residues. V shed 6 bases, J shed 4 bases, and the junction held 6 bases outside the gene matches. Here the CDR3 reads CASSSGTVYEQYF. CDR3 nucleotide sequence: TGTGCCAGTAGCTCCGGGACAGTGTACGAGCAGTACTTC.

J is TRBJ1-4 and V is TRBV5-1; 8 bases fit TRBD1. CDR1 is SGHRS and CDR2 is YFSETQ in the germline V gene. The CDR3 covers 14 residues. V shed 2 bases, J shed 6 bases, and the junction held 3 bases outside the gene matches. CDR3 protein: CASSFGQGDEKLFF. The CDR3 DNA reads as TGCGCCAGCAGCTTTGGACAGGGCGATGAAAAACTGTTTTTT.

The chain recombines TRBV6-5 with TRBJ2-1, with 7 bases aligning to TRBD2. This CDR3 is built from 14 residues. The germline V gene encodes CDR1 MNHEY and CDR2 SVGAGI. Germline trimming cut 5 bases from V and 6 bases from J; bases unmatched to any gene: 7. The CDR3 DNA follows: TGTGCCAGCAGTAAGGAGCGGGGACGCAATGAGCAGTTCTTC. It specifies CASSKERGRNEQFF.

This clone was observed once. The chain employs TRBV5-1 and TRBJ1-1; TRBD1 is a possible D gene (6 bases). Germline-derived CDR1 and CDR2 are SGHRS and YFSETQ. CDR3 size: 12 residues. V was cut by 0 bases and J by 11 bases, with 11 bases left in between. CDR3 DNA sequence: TGCGCCAGCAGCTTGGAGGGGGGAGGCGCTTTCTTT. Amino acid sequence: CASSLEGGGAFF.

The rearrangement links TRBV6-6 to TRBJ1-5; 7 nucleotides agree with TRBD1. The CDR3 runs 13 residues. V shed 9 bases, J shed 6 bases, and the junction held 8 bases outside the gene matches. Germline CDR1 reads MNHNY; CDR2 reads SVGAGI (reference sequence). In nucleotides, the CDR3 is TGTGCCAGTAACAGGGGTGAGAGTCAGCCCCAGCATTTT. Translated, it gives CASNRGESQPQHF.

V gene TRBV2 combines with J gene TRBJ2-2; D unclear. CDR1 is SNHLY and CDR2 is FYNNEI in the germline V gene. The CDR3 spans 11 residues. The DNA for the CDR3 is TGTGCTAGCCGGTATAGCGGGGAGCTGTTTTTT. Translation gives CASRYSGELFF.

The chain uses TRBV7-2 and TRBJ2-2; D unresolved. Germline V gene lookup returns CDR1 SGHTA and CDR2 FQGNSA. V lost 5 bases to trimming and J lost 5 bases, with 12 bases between them. This CDR3 is built from 14 residues. The CDR3 region has the DNA TGTGCCAGCAGCCTGGCCGTGGGAACCGGGGAGCTGTTTTTT. It translates to CASSLAVGTGELFF.

J is TRBJ2-5 and V is TRBV19; 8 bases fit TRBD2. The closer fit of TRBJ2-7 to the DNA end suggests the J call may be wrong. In germline, CDR1 is LNHDA, CDR2 SQIVND (reference sequence). The length of the CDR3 is 14 residues. The CDR3 DNA sequence: TGTGCCAGTAGTATCAACCTAGCGGGCTACGAGCAGTACTTC. As protein: CASSINLAGYEQYF.

This clone came up once. The chain combines TRBV7-8 with TRBJ2-3; TRBD1 matches at 9 bases. The germline CDR1 and CDR2 sequences are SGHVS and FQNEAQ. With V trimmed by 5 bases and J by 5 bases, 5 bases remained unmatched. The CDR3 has 14 amino acids. The CDR3 coding sequence is TGTGCCAGCAGCCGCAGGGACAGGGAAGATACGCAGTATTTT. Protein: CASSRRDREDTQYF.

V is TRBV19 and J is TRBJ1-1; D is undetermined. CDR1 is LNHDA and CDR2 is SQIVND in the germline V gene (reference sequence). The CDR3 totals 13 residues. Trimming took 3 bases from V and 3 from J, leaving 8 bases between them. CDR3 nucleotide sequence: TGTGCCAGTAGTATCTCAGTATACACTGAAGCTTTCTTT. This translates into CASSISVYTEAFF.

The chain uses TRBV4-1 and TRBJ2-1; 7 bases are shared with TRBD1. CDR1 MGHRA and CDR2 YSYEKL come from the germline V gene. This CDR3 has 16 amino acids. Trimming cost V 4 bases and J 0 bases; bases outside gene matches: 6. The CDR3 sequence is CASSRGQESSYNEQFF. The CDR3 nucleotides read TGCGCCAGCAGCCGAGGACAGGAGAGCTCCTACAATGAGCAGTTCTTC.

V usage is TRBV4-3 and J usage is TRBJ2-1; TRBD1 might be the D (6 bases). The CDR3 has 19 amino acids. CDR1 LGHNA and CDR2 YSLEER come from the germline V gene. Trimming took off 0 bases at V and 0 bases at J, with 18 bases between the two ends. CDR3 protein: CASSQESPGTLSSYNEQFF. The CDR3 nucleotides read TGCGCCAGCAGCCAAGAGAGCCCCGGGACACTGAGCTCCTACAATGAGCAGTTCTTC.

The chain combines TRBV19 with TRBJ2-3; TRBD2 agrees at 7 bases. In germline, CDR1 is LNHDA, CDR2 SQIVND (reference sequence). Losses at the gene ends were 2 bases for V and 0 bases for J; bases not matched to a gene: 8. This CDR3 region has 17 residues. The CDR3 loop is CASSISGTTSSTDTQYF. CDR3 nucleotide sequence: TGTGCCAGTAGTATATCCGGGACTACTTCTAGCACAGATACGCAGTATTTT.

This chain uses TRBV28 with TRBJ1-1; D not resolved. V shed 2 bases and J shed 8 bases, with 9 bases lying between them. This CDR3 comprises 12 residues. In germline, CDR1 is MDHEN, CDR2 SYDVKM. The CDR3 loop is CASSLQSTEAFF. The CDR3 DNA is TGTGCCAGCAGTTTACAGTCCACAGAAGCTTTCTTT.

The chain uses TRBV13 and TRBJ2-5; no reliable D call. This CDR3 comprises 13 residues. Trimming left V 7 bases short and J 2 bases short, with 11 bases between. The germline CDR1 and CDR2 sequences are PRHDT and FYEKMQ (reference sequence). The CDR3 DNA is TGTGCCAGCACCCGGACGAGACAAGAGACCCAGTACTTC. As protein: CASTRTRQETQYF.

This rearrangement joins TRBV6-1 to TRBJ1-2, with D possibly TRBD1 on 5 matching bases. Germline V lookup: CDR1 MNHNS, CDR2 SASEGT. The V end was cut by 3 bases, the J end by 6 bases, with 17 bases between. The CDR3 is made up of 15 amino acids. The CDR3 nucleotides read TGTGCCAGCAGTGAGCCCTCAGGGATTTTCAATGGCTACACCTTC. Amino acid sequence: CASSEPSGIFNGYTF.

The chain is built from TRBV7-3 and TRBJ2-2, with TRBD2 as a possible D gene (6 bases). The V and J ends lost 6 bases and 6 bases respectively, with 11 bases between them. Germline V gene lookup returns CDR1 SGHTA and CDR2 FQGTGA. This CDR3 region has 13 residues. CDR3 coding DNA: TGTGCCAGCAGGACCGCGGGACCCGGGGAGCTGTTTTTT. Residues: CASRTAGPGELFF.

The chain links TRBV19 to TRBJ1-4, with D uncertain. CDR3 length: 15 amino acids. Germline CDR1 reads LNHDA; CDR2 reads SQIVND (reference sequence). V lost 4 bases to trimming and J lost 8 bases, with 17 bases between them. CDR3 in DNA: TGTGCCAGTAGTACCCTCGGCGCCGCAGAAGAAAAACTGTTTTTT. This sequence encodes CASSTLGAAEEKLFF.

Only one count was recorded for this clone. The chain recombines TRBV4-3 with TRBJ2-3; possibly TRBD2 for D (6 bases). CDR1 is LGHNA and CDR2 is YSLEER in the germline V gene. The CDR3 spans 13 residues. V dropped 0 bases and J dropped 7 bases, with 8 bases sitting between them. The CDR3 coding sequence is TGCGCCAGCAGCCAAGAAAGCGGGTATACGCAGTATTTT. It yields the protein CASSQESGYTQYF.